This T cell receptor (beta chain) originates from a study of cytomegalovirus exposure and HLA in healthy donors. As for this clone: What it recognizes is unknown.

The trim removed 3 bases at V and 10 bases at J, leaving 8 bases unmatched. In germline, CDR1 is KGHSH, CDR2 LQKENI. CDR3 length: 16 residues. The study's findings and limits: Sequences of the TCR beta chain were said to predict the HLA-A and HLA-B alleles of most subjects accurately. Earlier findings revealed that most TCR beta V segments proved productive either about 90% or about 30% of the time.

With 60 Vbeta and 13 Jbeta primers, the PCR was carried out. Using immunoSEQ multiplex PCR, the repertoire was profiled, and TCRdb retains in-frame clones only, with some absent. This table has some 200,000 clones, over 65% appearing once. The sequencing sample was made of PBMCs. The receptor was isolated from a woman aged 25 to 39 in good health and CMV-seronegative. The gene calls are TRBV18 and TRBJ2-2, with TRBD2 matching 13 bases. The CDR3 DNA sequence: TGTGCCAGCTCACCCCCCGGACTAGCGGGAGAGCCGGAGCTGTTTTTT. Protein product: CASSPPGLAGEPELFF.